Listed here are 26 T cell receptor beta chains from one sample, sequenced in a study of T cell responses to AZD1222 COVID-19 vaccine. Profiling relied on immunoSEQ multiplex PCR, and the TCRdb table lists in-frame clones only, not all of them. The sample has around 95,000 clones, about 87% seen once. This specimen consisted of peripheral blood, obtained on day 0 of MenACWY control vaccination. The receptor source for this set is an adult in good health.

The chain joins TRBV28 to TRBJ1-1; D might be TRBD1 (5 bases). This CDR3 contains 16 residues. CDR1 and CDR2 from the germline V gene are MDHEN and SYDVKM. Between the trimmed V and J ends, which lost 3 bases and 4 bases, there was a span of 18 bases. The CDR3 bases are TGTGCCAGCAGTTTTAGCCCTGGACAAGAAATCACTGAAGCTTTCTTT. Its protein is CASSFSPGQEITEAFF.

The V and J genes are TRBV4-1 and TRBJ1-4; 8 nucleotides agree with TRBD1. The V and J ends lost 4 bases and 4 bases, in that order; junction bases with no gene match: 11. This CDR3 spans 17 amino acids. CDR1 and CDR2 from the germline V gene are MGHRA and YSYEKL. The CDR3 DNA is TGCGCCAGCAGCCTCCCCGGACGCGGACAGGGTAATGAAAAACTGTTTTTT. It is translated as CASSLPGRGQGNEKLFF.

V and J are TRBV6-1 and TRBJ2-2; D not certain. Between the trimmed V and J ends, which lost 0 bases and 6 bases, there was a span of 11 bases. Germline-derived CDR1 and CDR2 are MNHNS and SASEGT. The CDR3 is 15 amino acids. The CDR3 DNA follows: TGTGCCAGCAGTGAAGCTGGTAAGGGCGCCGGGGAGCTGTTTTTT. Translating it yields CASSEAGKGAGELFF.

This chain connects TRBV27 to TRBJ1-6; perhaps TRBD1 as D (6 bases). CDR3 length equals 14 residues. Deletions cut 5 bases from V and 7 bases from J, with 12 bases between. CDR1 MNHEY and CDR2 SMNVEV come from the germline V gene (reference sequence). CDR3 in amino acids: CASSRTGINSPLHF. The CDR3 DNA follows: TGTGCCAGCAGTAGAACAGGGATCAATTCACCCCTCCACTTT.

The chain uses TRBV27 and TRBJ2-7, with 8 bases that match TRBD1. The V segment lost 2 bases and the J segment 3 bases; nucleotides outside the gene matches: 9. The germline gives CDR1 MNHEY, CDR2 SMNVEV (reference sequence). This CDR3 has 16 residues. The CDR3 DNA reads as TGTGCCAGCAGTTTAAGGACAGGGCAGGCGAACTACGAGCAGTACTTC. Its protein product is CASSLRTGQANYEQYF.

The chain is built from TRBV19 and TRBJ1-2; 7 bases agree with TRBD1. The CDR3 spans 15 residues. J gave up 3 bases and V 4 bases, and 8 bases lay outside the gene matches. The germline V gene has CDR1 LNHDA and CDR2 SQIVND (reference sequence). DNA of the CDR3: TGTGCCAGTAGTAGATCTGACAGGGAAGACTATGGCTACACCTTC. Translated: CASSRSDREDYGYTF.

The chain joins TRBV7-2 to TRBJ1-6, with D possibly being TRBD1 (5 bases). CDR1 SGHTA and CDR2 FQGNSA come from the germline V gene. The CDR3 consists of 14 residues. Trimming shortened V by 6 bases and J by 10 bases, and 16 bases separated the two germline ends. The CDR3, as DNA: TGTGCCAGCAGAAAGGTGGGGGTACGGTCACCCCTCCACTTT. Protein sequence: CASRKVGVRSPLHF. The full variable domain, rest sourced from reference TRBV7-2 and TRBJ1-6, is GAGVSQSPSNKVTEKGKDVELRCDPISGHTALYWYRQSLGQGLEFLIYFQGNSAPDKSGLPSDRFSAERTGGSVSTLTIQRTQQEDSAVYLCASRKVGVRSPLHFGNGTRLTVT.

The chain is built from TRBV12-3 or TRBV12-4 and TRBJ2-3; the D gene could be TRBD1 or TRBD2 (5 bases each). The CDR3 sequence is 13 residues long. V lost 10 bases, J lost 2 bases, and 13 bases lay in between. CDR3 sequence reads: CATGQGPTDTQYF. CDR3 coding DNA: TGTGCCACCGGCCAGGGACCCACAGATACGCAGTATTTT.

V usage is TRBV12-3 or TRBV12-4 and J usage is TRBJ2-7; D is ambiguous. The CDR3 contains 11 residues. Trimming removed 0 bases at V and 6 bases at J, with 3 bases between. The CDR3 DNA follows: TGTGCCAGCAGTTTAGCCGGCGAGCAGTACTTC. It yields the protein CASSLAGEQYF.

The chain couples TRBV15 to TRBJ2-3, with D perhaps matching TRBD2 (5 bases). Germline loops: CDR1 LNHNV, CDR2 YYDKDF (reference sequence). V was trimmed by 1 base and J by 3 bases, leaving 26 bases between them. The CDR3 is 20 residues long. The CDR3 coding sequence is TGTGCCACCAGCAGAGTTCTTCCGAGACACCAAAGCGGCAGGACAGATACGCAGTATTTT. Translated, it gives CATSRVLPRHQSGRTDTQYF.

The rearrangement links TRBV15 to TRBJ2-1; the match to TRBD2 covers 10 bases. Germline lookup yields CDR1 LNHNV and CDR2 YYDKDF (reference sequence). The CDR3 runs to 16 residues. Trimming took 2 bases from V and 5 from J; bases not matched to a gene: 6. The CDR3 sequence: CATSRSVAGGHNEQFF. The DNA of the CDR3 is TGTGCCACCAGCAGATCAGTAGCGGGAGGTCACAATGAGCAGTTCTTC.

The J gene is TRBJ2-6, the V gene TRBV6-2 or TRBV6-3; 7 bases fit TRBD1. CDR3 length: 17 amino acids. The V gene end was trimmed by 5 bases and the J gene end by 4 bases; junction bases not matched to a gene: 11. Germline CDR1 reads MNHEY; CDR2 reads SVGEGT. The CDR3 here is CASSAPVTGSGANVLTF. CDR3 nucleotide sequence: TGTGCCAGCAGTGCCCCAGTGACAGGGTCCGGGGCCAACGTCCTGACTTTC.

The rearrangement joins TRBV7-9 to TRBJ2-7, with a possible D match to TRBD2 (5 bases). Per the germline V gene, CDR1 is SEHNR and CDR2 is FQNEAQ (reference sequence). The CDR3 consists of 15 residues. V was shortened by 3 bases and J by 3 bases, with 15 bases between the two germline ends. The CDR3 region is CASSLAVGRNYEQYF. The CDR3 DNA reads as TGTGCCAGCAGCTTGGCAGTTGGGAGAAACTACGAGCAGTACTTC.

The V call is TRBV28, the J call TRBJ1-4; the D is unclear. The CDR3 extends over 16 amino acids. Germline lookup yields CDR1 MDHEN and CDR2 SYDVKM. Deletions cut 5 bases from V and 5 bases from J, with 18 bases between. The CDR3 nucleotides are TGTGCCAGCAGTCTCCATGGAGGAGGAAGCAATGAAAAACTGTTTTTT. As protein: CASSLHGGGSNEKLFF.

The genes are TRBV6-5 and TRBJ1-2, with 7 bases that match TRBD1. This CDR3 spans 15 amino acids. Germline-derived CDR1 and CDR2 are MNHEY and SVGAGI. V lost 2 bases, J lost 8 bases, and 11 bases stayed unmatched. The CDR3 nucleotides read TGTGCCAGCAGTTACGAGTCAGGGGGGGTAAGAGGCTACACCTTC. Its translation: CASSYESGGVRGYTF.

This clone has a count of ten or more. The chain links TRBV5-1 to TRBJ2-3; a weak D match, TRBD1 (5 bases). The length of the CDR3 is 15 residues. CDR1 is SGHRS and CDR2 is YFSETQ in the germline V gene. V was cut by 4 bases and J by 1 base, with 13 bases left in between. DNA for the CDR3: TGCGCCAGCAGCCTTTTTAGGGGCCGCACAGATACGCAGTATTTT. As protein: CASSLFRGRTDTQYF.

J is TRBJ2-1 and V is TRBV13, with D possibly being TRBD1 or TRBD2 (5 bases each). Trimming left V 0 bases short and J 2 bases short, with 8 bases between. The CDR3 runs 15 residues. The germline V gene has CDR1 PRHDT and CDR2 FYEKMQ (reference sequence). The CDR3 protein is CASSLGGTPYNEQFF. The CDR3 DNA follows: TGTGCCAGCAGCTTAGGCGGGACCCCCTACAATGAGCAGTTCTTC. The full variable domain, its missing parts supplied by reference TRBV13 and TRBJ2-1, is AAGVIQSPRHLIKEKRETATLKCYPIPRHDTVYWYQQGPGQDPQFLISFYEKMQSDKGSIPDRFSAQQFSDYHSELNMSSLELGDSALYFCASSLGGTPYNEQFFGPGTRLTVL.

The V call is TRBV7-8, the J call TRBJ1-1, with D hard to call. Per germline, CDR1 SGHVS and CDR2 FQNEAQ. V lost 1 base to trimming and J lost 1 base, with 7 bases between them. The CDR3 loop spans 14 amino acids. DNA of the CDR3: TGTGCCAGCAGCTTAGTCGGAGGGAACACTGAAGCTTTCTTT. Translation: CASSLVGGNTEAFF.

This CDR3 reads CAISAVETVNNEQFF. The CDR3 DNA sequence: TGTGCCATCAGTGCGGTGGAGACAGTAAACAATGAGCAGTTCTTC. The chain employs TRBV10-3 and TRBJ2-1; D might be TRBD1 (5 bases). Trimming cost V 4 bases and J 5 bases, with 15 bases left between them. CDR1 and CDR2 from the germline V gene are ENHRY and SYGVKD. The length of the CDR3 is 15 residues.

The rearrangement links TRBV19 to TRBJ2-1; 11 bases fit TRBD2. Losses at the gene ends were 2 bases for V and 4 bases for J; bases not matched to a gene: 1. This CDR3 is built from 15 residues. Germline V gene sequence: CDR1 LNHDA, CDR2 SQIVND (reference sequence). In nucleotides, the CDR3 is TGTGCCAGTAGTATATCTAGCGGGGGGTACAATGAGCAGTTCTTC. This encodes CASSISSGGYNEQFF.

This chain uses TRBV4-2 with TRBJ1-2, with TRBD1 identical over 7 bases. After removal of 3 bases from V and 4 bases from J, the junction contained 8 bases not matched to a gene. The CDR3 loop spans 15 amino acids. Germline-derived CDR1 and CDR2 are LGHNA and YNFKEQ. CDR3 in amino acids: CASSQPRDSPYGYTF. DNA for the CDR3: TGTGCCAGCAGCCAGCCCAGGGACAGCCCCTATGGCTACACCTTC.

This chain's CDR3 is CASSRSREWGYTF. CDR3 bases: TGTGCCAGCAGTCGATCCAGGGAGTGGGGCTACACCTTC. The chain links TRBV28 to TRBJ1-2; D perhaps matches TRBD1 (5 bases). Trimming shortened V by 5 bases and J by 8 bases, and 15 bases separated the two germline ends. CDR1 and CDR2 from the germline V gene are MDHEN and SYDVKM. This CDR3 spans 13 amino acids.

V usage is TRBV19 and J usage is TRBJ1-1; a possible D gene is TRBD1 (5 bases). The CDR3 is 13 amino acids. CDR1 and CDR2 from the germline V gene are LNHDA and SQIVND (reference sequence). The V gene lost 7 bases and the J gene lost 1 base, with 10 bases spanning the gap. The CDR3 spells CASNGQGNTEAFF. CDR3 nucleotides: TGTGCCAGTAACGGGCAGGGGAACACTGAAGCTTTCTTT.

The chain recombines TRBV6-5 with TRBJ2-7, with D perhaps being TRBD1 or TRBD2 (5 bases each). This CDR3 has 14 amino acids. V shed 5 bases and J shed 7 bases, with 18 bases lying between them. Germline-derived CDR1 and CDR2 are MNHEY and SVGAGI. CDR3 nucleotide sequence: TGTGCCAGCAGTACACCGGGACGCCTAGGGGAGCAGTACTTC. Translated: CASSTPGRLGEQYF.

The chain's CDR3 is CASSTGPYNEQFF. The CDR3 nucleotides read TGTGCCAGCAGTACGGGGCCTTACAATGAGCAGTTCTTC. The chain combines TRBV6-5 with TRBJ2-1; D may correspond to TRBD1 or TRBD2 (5 bases each). V was cut by 5 bases and J by 4 bases, with 9 bases left in between. The CDR3 runs to 13 residues. Germline assignment: CDR1 MNHEY and CDR2 SVGAGI.

J is TRBJ1-6 and V is TRBV11-2; tentative D call: TRBD1 (5 bases). CDR1 and CDR2 (germline): SGHAT, FQNNGV. The CDR3 runs to 17 residues. V was cut by 5 bases and J by 5 bases, with 19 bases left in between. CDR3 sequence reads: CASSPPVAAGHNSPLHF. The CDR3 region has the DNA TGTGCCAGCAGCCCCCCGGTCGCGGCGGGGCATAATTCACCCCTCCACTTT. Combining the CDR3 with reference TRBV11-2 and TRBJ1-6 gives the whole variable domain EAGVAQSPRYKIIEKRQSVAFWCNPISGHATLYWYQQILGQGPKLLIQFQNNGVVDDSQLPKDRFSAERLKGVDSTLKIQPAKLEDSAVYLCASSPPVAAGHNSPLHFGNGTRLTVT.